Listed here are 5 T cell receptor beta chains from one sample, sequenced in a study of Ad26.COV2.S vaccination and SARS-CoV-2 variants. Libraries were prepared by immunoSEQ multiplex PCR; TCRdb keeps only in-frame clonotypes and omits some of them. The sample contains about 350,000 clones, 90% to 95% of which appear only once. The starting material was peripheral blood, obtained after recovery from COVID-19. Every receptor here comes from a human donor who had recovered from COVID-19.

This rearrangement joins TRBV27 to TRBJ1-2, with D possibly TRBD1 on 5 matching bases. In germline, CDR1 is MNHEY, CDR2 SMNVEV (reference sequence). V gave up 3 bases and J gave up 8 bases, with 13 bases separating them. CDR3 length: 13 amino acids. The CDR3 spells CASSFTQGRGYTF. DNA of the CDR3: TGTGCCAGCAGTTTCACGCAGGGTCGAGGCTACACCTTC.

This chain uses TRBV6-4 with TRBJ2-2, with D unresolved. This CDR3 contains 15 residues. Germline assignment: CDR1 MRHNA and CDR2 SNTAGT. V was clipped by 6 bases and J by 0 bases, with 11 bases between them. The CDR3 reads CASSGSPANTGELFF. The CDR3 coding sequence is TGTGCCAGCAGCGGCAGTCCCGCGAACACCGGGGAGCTGTTTTTT.

The chain combines TRBV4-1 with TRBJ1-3; TRBD1 matches at 7 bases. Trimming removed 1 base from V and 0 bases from J; junction bases left unmatched: 6. This CDR3 region has 17 residues. Germline V gene lookup returns CDR1 MGHRA and CDR2 YSYEKL. The CDR3 region is CASSQAPRGSSGNTIYF. Here the CDR3 DNA reads TGCGCCAGCAGCCAAGCCCCCAGGGGGAGCTCTGGAAACACCATATATTTT.

V usage is TRBV6-1 and J usage is TRBJ1-6, with D uncertain. Germline V lookup: CDR1 MNHNS, CDR2 SASEGT. Trimming removed 5 bases at V and 7 bases at J, with 9 bases between. The CDR3 is 13 residues long. The CDR3 loop is CASSSALNSPLHF. CDR3 in DNA: TGTGCCAGCAGTTCGGCCCTCAATTCACCCCTCCACTTT.

The chain recombines TRBV5-1 with TRBJ1-1; TRBD1 aligns across 9 bases. V lost 0 bases and J lost 3; bases outside the gene matches: 0. Germline CDR1 SGHRS, CDR2 YFSETQ. The CDR3 totals 14 residues. The CDR3 here is CASSLDRGHTEAFF. In DNA, the CDR3 is TGCGCCAGCAGCTTGGACAGGGGGCACACTGAAGCTTTCTTT.